This T cell receptor beta chain comes out of a study of vaccination and CD4 T cells after COVID-19 (dated by TCRdb to between 2021 and 2024). Study-wide context: Six males and four females were included in the convalescent cohort, with two Hispanic individuals, seven Caucasians, two Asians and one multiracial person represented. Post-vaccine blood samples were collected a median of approximately 77 days after the second vaccine dose, ranging from about 12 to 250 days. In around ten COVID-19 convalescent patients and a handful of infection-naive healthy vaccine recipients, the spike-specific CD4+ TCR repertoire before mRNA vaccination was compared with the repertoire after mRNA vaccination. Control cultures used a CEFX viral epitope pool as positive control, an HIV-1 Nef peptide pool as negative control, or no peptide. Participants got two doses of the Pfizer-BioNTech BNT162b2 vaccine (n=8) or two doses of the Moderna mRNA-1273 vaccine (n=2). Memory CD4+ T cell crossreactivity between SARS-CoV-2 and common cold coronavirus spike proteins was assessed at the TCR clonotype level in an earlier paper using these donors. Overlapping spike peptide pools from SARS-CoV-2 and from the common cold coronaviruses HCoV-NL63, HCoV-OC43 and HCoV-229E were used as culture stimuli. Post-COVID blood samples were collected from convalescent patients a median of approximately 93 days after diagnosis, with a range of about 35 to 180 days. The paper as a whole reports these results and caveats: Nearly all vaccine-specific clones in convalescent patients (304 of 307) were mono-reactive for SARS-CoV-2 spike rather than cross-reactive with common cold coronaviruses. Only a relatively small number of convalescent patients were included in the study, and early timepoints following natural infection were not analyzed. In convalescent patients, a median approximately 86% of post-vaccine SARS-CoV-2-reactive clones were detected only after vaccination, suggesting vaccine-specific priming. An increase in the median number of SARS-CoV-2-reactive clonotypes from around 20 after infection to roughly 36 after vaccination was observed, but the change was not found to be significant.

Libraries were made using PCR. DNA from cultured CD4+ T cells underwent TCR sequencing with the Oncomine TCR Beta short-read assay at the Johns Hopkins FTIC core. The QIAamp micro DNA kit was used to extract genomic DNA from the cultured CD4+ T cells. Oncomine TCR Beta libraries made from cultured CD4+ T cells were pooled using unique dual indexes and sequenced on an Illumina iSeq 100. The paper's data handling went like this. Non-productive sequences were removed, and CDR3s that did not start with C, did not end with F or W, or were shorter than 7 amino acids were discarded. Antigen-specific clonotypes were identified using the MANAFEST web application through comparison of peptide-stimulated wells with reference and other culture wells. An FDR below 0.05, an odds ratio above 5, and a productive frequency above 0.1% in at least two of three replicate wells were required for clones to be considered positive. Cross-reactive clonotypes were defined as significantly expanded in both SARS-CoV-2 spike wells and at least one common cold coronavirus spike condition. CDR3 homology was assessed with Levenshtein distances (stringdist) and unrooted phylogenetic trees (ape) in R version 3.6.1. The public reads were reanalyzed by TCRdb: fastp trimming at Q25, MiXCR alignment, in-frame beta chains only. Every distinct CDR3 protein forms one entry, paired with its most common genes and DNA. The V and J calls come from TCRdb's annotation, not from the publication. Present in this sample are more than 8,500 distinct CDR3 sequences, less than 70% of which were seen just once. The top ten constitute around 25% of the sample.

The sample's treatment or condition label, in plain terms: roughly 10-day PBMC culture with coronavirus spike peptide pools or control peptides (ViraFEST assay). CD4+ T cells from unexposed donors were collected before the COVID-19 pandemic (2011-2018). The ViraFEST assay, used in the study, expanded antigen-specific T cells with peptide pools and then identified the expanded clonotypes through TCR sequencing. About 1.8 million PBMCs per well were cultured in IMDM with roughly 5% human AB serum and 9 to 10 IU/ml IL-2, plus 10 ug/ml peptide pools. On days 3 and 7, half of the culture medium was replaced with fresh IL-2-containing medium. After 10 days of culture, CD4+ T cells were isolated by negative selection using the EasySep CD4+ T cell isolation kit. As cell numbers permitted, CD4+ T cells from unexposed donors were tested for reactivity to SARS-CoV-2 S and N and to four common cold coronavirus spike pools. Ficoll-Paque Plus gradient centrifugation was used to isolate PBMCs from whole blood, and the isolated PBMCs were then either used fresh or cryopreserved at -140C. In general, triplicate wells were set up for every culture condition. The leukapheresis product used for the unexposed donors was purchased from a commercial source.

This clonotype was seen a handful of times. Its antigen is currently not known. The input lacks base qualities; no much larger clone sits a single base away. V was cut back by 1 base and J by 6 bases, leaving a gap of 4 bases between them. The CDR3 covers 12 residues, taking in both the cysteine and the phenylalanine. Solely the CDR3 DNA is kept, with 36 bases framed from the first base. Material: CD4+ T cells from blood, cultured in vitro. The TCR was taken from a human donor in good health. This chain joins TRBV23-1 to TRBJ1-5, with the identity of the D gene unclear. TRBV23-1 is an ORF, with its function uncertain. The nucleotides read TGCGCCAGCAGTCAATGGGGTCAGCCCCAGCATTTT. Its protein product is CASSQWGQPQHF.